These 20 T cell receptor beta chains were all obtained from the same sample, sequenced in a study of T cell repertoires in cytomegalovirus infection. TCRdb fed the reads into MiXCR, producing one record per CDR3 protein. The repertoire includes around 630,000 distinct CDR3 sequences, roughly 26% of them detected once, and 7.5% to 9% sits in the top ten. Specimen: CD8+ T cells from PBMCs. The receptors stem from a human donor in good health (CMV status not recorded). Some clones in this sample may be carry-over from other donors' samples.

This clonotype showed up just a few times. The rearrangement uses TRBV28 and TRBJ2-5, with TRBD2 identical over 14 bases. The CDR3 loop spans 15 amino acids. Germline assignment: CDR1 MDHEN and CDR2 SYDVKM. The V segment lost 2 bases and the J segment 5 bases; nucleotides outside the gene matches: 1. The CDR3 here is CASSLGLAGGETQYF. DNA for the CDR3: TGTGCCAGCAGTTTAGGACTAGCGGGGGGTGAGACCCAGTACTTC.

This clonotype was counted once. The J gene is TRBJ2-3, the V gene TRBV7-6; TRBD2 matches 9 bases. This CDR3 has 16 residues. After removal of 1 base from V and 8 bases from J, the junction contained 10 bases not matched to a gene. Germline V gives CDR1 SGHVS, CDR2 FNYEAQ. CDR3 DNA sequence: TGTGCCAGCAGCTTAGACGGTAGCGGGGGTCTTAGTACGCAGTATTTT. This encodes CASSLDGSGGLSTQYF.

This rearrangement joins TRBV25-1 to TRBJ2-5; 10 positions agree with TRBD2. Germline CDR1 and CDR2: MGHDK and SYGVNS. Germline trimming cut 4 bases from V and 5 bases from J; bases unmatched to any gene: 13. The CDR3 has 17 residues. CDR3 DNA sequence: TGTGCCAGCAGTGGTCTCCAGGCTAGCGGGAGAAATGAGACCCAGTACTTC. It codes for CASSGLQASGRNETQYF.

The chain combines TRBV2 with TRBJ2-3; no reliable D call. Germline assignment: CDR1 SNHLY and CDR2 FYNNEI. The CDR3 loop spans 13 amino acids. Trimming took 6 bases from V and 1 from J, leaving 8 bases between them. CDR3 sequence: CASRHTGTDTQYF. The CDR3 DNA reads as TGTGCCAGCAGGCACACTGGCACAGATACGCAGTATTTT.

In its sample, this clonotype was seen many times. V usage is TRBV7-9 and J usage is TRBJ2-2; D is undetermined. The CDR3 length is 18 residues. Trimming pared 3 bases from V and 1 base from J, leaving 18 bases between. CDR1 is SEHNR and CDR2 is FQNEAQ in the germline V gene (reference sequence). CDR3 region: CASSFSLGAGLNTGELFF. The CDR3 region has the DNA TGTGCCAGCAGCTTTTCTCTGGGCGCAGGTCTGAACACCGGGGAGCTGTTTTTT.

The chain is built from TRBV12-5 and TRBJ2-7; the D is unclear. CDR3 length: 12 residues. Germline CDR1 LGHNT, CDR2 FRNRAP. The germline V and J ends were trimmed by 3 bases and 2 bases, with 5 bases remaining between them. CDR3 loop: CASGFTPYEQYF. The CDR3 coding sequence is TGTGCTAGTGGTTTTACTCCCTACGAGCAGTACTTC. Complete variable domain (other parts from reference TRBV12-5 and TRBJ2-7): DARVTQTPRHKVTEMGQEVTMRCQPILGHNTVFWYRQTMMQGLELLAYFRNRAPLDDSGMPKDRFSAEMPDATLATLKIQPSEPRDSAVYFCASGFTPYEQYFGPGTRLTVT.

This chain uses TRBV4-3 with TRBJ1-6; no firm D call. Germline V gene lookup returns CDR1 LGHNA and CDR2 YSLEER. The CDR3 has 13 residues. V was trimmed by 5 bases and J by 7 bases, leaving 9 bases between them. CDR3 residues: CASSIDRNSPLHF. The CDR3 bases are TGCGCCAGCAGCATCGATAGGAATTCACCCCTCCACTTT.

The chain employs TRBV20-1 and TRBJ1-1, with D maybe TRBD1 (6 bases). The CDR3 length is 15 residues. Germline CDR1 DFQATT, CDR2 SNEGSKA (reference sequence). With 4 bases removed from V and 1 base from J, the gap between germline ends came to 16 bases. The CDR3 here is CSAMDGDKGNTEAFF. CDR3 in DNA: TGCAGTGCTATGGACGGGGACAAGGGGAACACTGAAGCTTTCTTT.

The chain employs TRBV29-1 and TRBJ2-3; D could derive from TRBD1 or TRBD2 (5 bases each). The CDR3 runs 11 residues. Germline assignment: CDR1 SQVTM and CDR2 ANQGSEA. The V gene lost 5 bases and the J gene lost 13 bases, with 16 bases spanning the gap. Written as DNA, the CDR3 is TGCAGCGTTTTGAGGGGTGGATCGGAGTATTTT. Amino acids: CSVLRGGSEYF.

This clonotype was found a few times. V is TRBV9 and J is TRBJ1-2; no definite D call. The CDR3 sequence is 14 residues long. CDR1 is SGDLS, CDR2 YYNGEE, per germline. V lost 0 bases and J lost 4, with 10 bases in between. The CDR3 DNA sequence: TGTGCCAGCAGCGTAGCTACCCGTTCCTATGGCTACACCTTC. Translated, it gives CASSVATRSYGYTF.

This clonotype showed up many times. The chain couples TRBV7-9 to TRBJ2-3; 11 bases map to TRBD2. The CDR3 is 15 amino acids. J gave up 2 bases and V 3 bases, and 1 base lay outside the gene matches. Per germline, CDR1 SEHNR and CDR2 FQNEAQ (reference sequence). The CDR3, as DNA: TGTGCCAGCAGCTTGACTAGCGGGGTCACAGATACGCAGTATTTT. Amino acids: CASSLTSGVTDTQYF.

This chain connects TRBV2 to TRBJ2-6, with 9 bases lining up with TRBD1. The CDR3 totals 16 residues. Germline loops: CDR1 SNHLY, CDR2 FYNNEI. Germline trimming cut 10 bases from V and 4 bases from J; bases unmatched to any gene: 11. The CDR3 nucleotides are TGTGCCAATATGGGGAGGACAGGGGTCGGGGCCAACGTCCTGACTTTC. Residues: CANMGRTGVGANVLTF.

This rearrangement joins TRBV28 to TRBJ2-7, with 9 bases aligning to TRBD1. The germline V gene encodes CDR1 MDHEN and CDR2 SYDVKM. This CDR3 is built from 15 residues. The J segment lost 9 bases and the V segment lost 4 bases, leaving 13 bases of the junction unmatched. The DNA for the CDR3 is TGTGCCAGCAGTTCGGACAGGGGCTTCCCATGGGGGCAGTACGTC. Its translation: CASSSDRGFPWGQYV.

This chain uses TRBV14 with TRBJ2-7; D remains ambiguous. CDR1 and CDR2 from the germline V gene are SGHDN and FVKESK. V lost 4 bases and J lost 5, with 12 bases in between. There are 13 residues in the CDR3. CDR3 sequence reads: CASSLGPFDEQYF. The DNA of the CDR3 is TGTGCCAGCAGCCTAGGCCCCTTTGACGAGCAGTACTTC. Looking up the rest from reference TRBV14 and TRBJ2-7 gives the full variable domain: EAGVTQFPSHSVIEKGQTVTLRCDPISGHDNLYWYRRVMGKEIKFLLHFVKESKQDESGMPNNRFLAERTGGTYSTLKVQPAELEDSGVYFCASSLGPFDEQYFGPGTRLTVT.

V usage is TRBV6-2 or TRBV6-3 and J usage is TRBJ2-1; possible D gene TRBD2, 5 bases. This CDR3 has 13 residues. The germline CDR1 and CDR2 sequences are MNHEY and SVGEGT. V shed 4 bases and J shed 9 bases, with 13 bases lying between them. In DNA, the CDR3 is TGTGCCAGCAGTTTCGGGGTTGGAGGTGAGCAGTTCTTC. Amino acids: CASSFGVGGEQFF.

This clonotype has only a few counts. The CDR3 region is CSVEGLWGTDTQYF. Written as DNA, the CDR3 is TGCAGCGTCGAGGGGCTTTGGGGCACAGATACGCAGTATTTT. The chain recombines TRBV29-1 with TRBJ2-3, with D tentatively TRBD1 or TRBD2 (5 bases each). Germline CDR1 reads SQVTM; CDR2 reads ANQGSEA. The CDR3 extends over 14 amino acids. V lost 6 bases and J lost 1, with 14 bases in between.

In its sample, this clonotype was seen many times. The chain joins TRBV11-2 to TRBJ2-2, with 7 bases lining up with TRBD2. The CDR3 has 16 amino acids. CDR1 and CDR2 from the germline V gene are SGHAT and FQNNGV. With 2 bases clipped from V and 0 bases from J, the junction kept 3 bases outside the gene matches. The CDR3 sequence is CASSLNLAANTGELFF. The DNA of the CDR3 is TGTGCCAGCAGCTTAAATCTAGCGGCGAACACCGGGGAGCTGTTTTTT.

This clonotype was seen only a few times. The CDR3 nucleotides read TGTGCCAGCACCGGAGGAGTGACAGATACGCAGTATTTT. Its protein is CASTGGVTDTQYF. The rearrangement links TRBV2 to TRBJ2-3, with TRBD2 as a possible D gene (5 bases). CDR3 length: 13 amino acids. V lost 7 bases to trimming and J lost 3 bases, with 11 bases between them. Germline V lookup: CDR1 SNHLY, CDR2 FYNNEI.

For this clonotype: This may be a read error: a much more frequent sequence differs by one nucleotide. The CDR3 DNA is TGTGCCAGCACAGGGGGCGGCGAGCAGTGCGTC. This codes for CASTGGGEQCV. This chain connects TRBV11-2 to TRBJ2-7, with TRBD1 matching 8 bases. The germline V gene has CDR1 SGHAT and CDR2 FQNNGV. The CDR3 is made up of 11 amino acids.

The table lists this clonotype with a few counts. J is TRBJ2-2 and V is TRBV6-2 or TRBV6-3; 16 positions match TRBD2. The CDR3 is 18 amino acids. V gave up 7 bases and J gave up 5 bases; unmatched junction bases: 10. Germline V CDR1 and CDR2: MNHEY, SVGEGT. The CDR3 nucleotides are TGTGCCAGCACCTTGGGACTAGCGGGGGGGAAATCGACCGGGGAGCTGTTTTTT. This gives the protein CASTLGLAGGKSTGELFF.